This T cell receptor beta chain was obtained from a study of T cell changes during pregnancy in multiple sclerosis. Only in-frame clones appear in the TCRdb table, and some are missing; sequencing was by immunoSEQ multiplex PCR. Altogether 100,000 to 130,000 clones are present, about 90% being singletons, with the ten largest covering less than 0.9%. Germline loops: CDR1 MNHEY, CDR2 SMNVEV (reference sequence). V was cut by 6 bases and J by 0 bases, with 21 bases left in between. The CDR3 has 17 residues. The rearrangement links TRBV27 to TRBJ2-7; possible D gene TRBD1, 5 bases. This sequence originates from a female donor in good health, enrolled as a control in a pregnancy study. Sequenced material: peripheral blood, taken in the third trimester of pregnancy. The CDR3 nucleotides read TGTGCCAGCAGCCGTAGGGCCTTACAGGCACACTCCTACGAGCAGTACTTC. This gives the protein CASSRRALQAHSYEQYF.